This passage covers 15 T cell receptor beta chains from one sample sequenced in a study of T cell clonotyping in hematopoietic cell transplantation. The protocol was immunoSEQ multiplex PCR, while the TCRdb copy is restricted to in-frame clones and leaves out a portion. The sample has some 4,500 clones, approximately 85% seen once. The sample was peripheral blood mononuclear cells, taken 180 days after allogeneic stem cell transplant. The receptors shown here come from a male patient in his sixties who had an allogeneic stem cell transplant from an unrelated donor, so T cells may come from the graft donor. Some clones in this sample may be carry-over from other donors' samples.

The genes are TRBV5-1 and TRBJ2-5; 7 bases fit TRBD1. This CDR3 comprises 16 residues. CDR1 is SGHRS, CDR2 YFSETQ, per germline. V shed 0 bases, J shed 2 bases, and the junction held 7 bases outside the gene matches. The CDR3 nucleotides read TGCGCCAGCAGCTTGGTCGTGACAGGGTCTCAAGAGACCCAGTACTTC. It yields the protein CASSLVVTGSQETQYF.

This clone turned up a few times. This chain uses TRBV7-9 with TRBJ1-1; maybe TRBD1 (6 bases). The CDR3 runs 12 residues. The V and J ends lost 8 bases and 6 bases respectively, with 13 bases between them. Germline V CDR1 and CDR2: SEHNR, FQNEAQ (reference sequence). The DNA of the CDR3 is TGTGCCAGCGCTGCGGGGGCCGCTGAAGCTTTCTTT. Protein product: CASAAGAAEAFF.

This chain links TRBV5-1 with TRBJ2-5; 9 bases are shared with TRBD1. This CDR3 is 16 amino acids long. The germline V gene encodes CDR1 SGHRS and CDR2 YFSETQ. The V segment lost 0 bases and the J segment 4 bases; nucleotides outside the gene matches: 7. CDR3 DNA: TGCGCCAGCAGCTTGGCCGCTACAGGGGGCAGAGAGACCCAGTACTTC. Amino acid sequence: CASSLAATGGRETQYF.

The chain combines TRBV11-2 with TRBJ2-3, with TRBD1 matching 7 bases. CDR3 length: 15 residues. The germline CDR1 and CDR2 sequences are SGHAT and FQNNGV. V lost 3 bases to trimming and J lost 3 bases; unmatched junction nucleotides: 6. The CDR3 DNA reads TGTGCCAGCAGCTTCAGGGGGATGGAAACAGATACGCAGTATTTT. Translation: CASSFRGMETDTQYF.

The chain combines TRBV5-1 with TRBJ1-1; tentatively, D is TRBD1 (6 bases). Trimming removed 0 bases from V and 0 bases from J, with 12 bases in between. The CDR3 consists of 16 residues. Germline lookup yields CDR1 SGHRS and CDR2 YFSETQ. The CDR3 DNA is TGCGCCAGCAGCTTGGAAGGGGGGCTCATGAACACTGAAGCTTTCTTT. It encodes CASSLEGGLMNTEAFF.

This chain links TRBV7-9 with TRBJ1-6; tentative D call: TRBD1 (6 bases). The CDR3 is 17 amino acids. From germline, CDR1 is SEHNR and CDR2 FQNEAQ (reference sequence). The germline V and J ends were trimmed by 2 bases and 9 bases, with 20 bases remaining between them. The CDR3 DNA sequence: TGTGCCAGCAGCTTACACGATCTTACAGGGTTTAGTTCACCCCTCCACTTT. It translates to CASSLHDLTGFSSPLHF. The full variable domain, its missing parts supplied by reference TRBV7-9 and TRBJ1-6, is DTGVSQNPRHKITKRGQNVTFRCDPISEHNRLYWYRQTLGQGPEFLTYFQNEAQLEKSRLLSDRFSAERPKGSFSTLEIQRTEQGDSAMYLCASSLHDLTGFSSPLHFGNGTRLTVT.

V usage is TRBV5-6 and J usage is TRBJ1-5; 8 nucleotides match TRBD1. This CDR3 is built from 15 residues. CDR1 SGHDT and CDR2 YYEEEE come from the germline V gene. Trimming took 4 bases from V and 3 from J; bases not matched to a gene: 6. The CDR3 region has the DNA TGTGCCAGCAGCATCGGGACAGGAAACAATCAGCCCCAGCATTTT. Translated: CASSIGTGNNQPQHF.

The rearrangement links TRBV15 to TRBJ2-1, with TRBD2 identical over 12 bases. The CDR3 totals 15 residues. CDR1 and CDR2 from the germline V gene are LNHNV and YYDKDF (reference sequence). J lost 10 bases, V lost 3 bases, and 7 bases had no gene match. CDR3: CATSRGLAGGREQFF. DNA for the CDR3: TGTGCCACCAGCAGGGGACTAGCGGGTGGTAGAGAGCAGTTCTTC.

The chain couples TRBV19 to TRBJ1-5; TRBD1 aligns across 7 bases. Unmatched junction bases numbered 10, after V lost 5 bases and J lost 3 bases. CDR1 LNHDA and CDR2 SQIVND come from the germline V gene (reference sequence). The CDR3 length is 16 residues. The CDR3 DNA sequence: TGTGCCAGTAGTTTTTCAGGGGGTAGGAACAATCAGCCCCAGCATTTT. Translated, it gives CASSFSGGRNNQPQHF.

This chain uses TRBV4-2 with TRBJ2-1; 7 bases are shared with TRBD2. Germline V gene data show CDR1 as LGHNA and CDR2 as YNFKEQ. The CDR3 is 13 amino acids. Germline trimming cut 4 bases from V and 9 bases from J; bases unmatched to any gene: 6. Here the CDR3 reads CASSPHSGGEQFF. The CDR3 coding sequence is TGTGCCAGCAGCCCTCACTCGGGGGGTGAGCAGTTCTTC.

The DNA for the CDR3 is TGTGCCACCAGCAGGGGGACAGGGGTTTTCGATACGCAGTATTTT. Translating gives CATSRGTGVFDTQYF. V is TRBV15 and J is TRBJ2-3; TRBD1 agrees at 10 bases. Per the germline V gene, CDR1 is LNHNV and CDR2 is YYDKDF (reference sequence). The CDR3 is 15 residues long. The junction had 6 bases not matched to a gene; V was cut back by 3 bases and J by 6 bases.

The chain carries TRBV2 and TRBJ1-3; no definite D call. Germline CDR1 SNHLY, CDR2 FYNNEI. V lost 2 bases and J 0 bases, leaving 5 bases between the germline ends. The CDR3 length is 14 residues. The CDR3 loop is CASSEYSSGNTIYF. The CDR3 DNA sequence: TGTGCCAGCAGTGAATACAGCTCTGGAAACACCATATATTTT.

V is TRBV9 and J is TRBJ2-1; TRBD2 aligns across 9 bases. Germline V CDR1 and CDR2: SGDLS, YYNGEE. V was pared by 0 bases and J by 4 bases, with 2 bases of the junction left unmatched. The CDR3 runs to 15 residues. The CDR3 protein is CASSVDAGGYNEQFF. The DNA of the CDR3 is TGTGCCAGCAGCGTAGATGCGGGGGGGTACAATGAGCAGTTCTTC.

This chain connects TRBV6-5 to TRBJ2-5, with 13 bases fitting TRBD2. V lost 6 bases and J lost 5; bases outside the gene matches: 3. CDR3 length: 14 amino acids. Germline values: CDR1 MNHEY, CDR2 SVGAGI. In DNA form, the CDR3 reads TGTGCCAGCAGCCGGACTAGCGGGGGTGAGACCCAGTACTTC. It encodes CASSRTSGGETQYF.

V and J are TRBV28 and TRBJ2-7; 12 positions match TRBD1. CDR3 length: 15 amino acids. Trimming removed 5 bases from V and 5 bases from J; junction bases left unmatched: 7. Germline V gene data show CDR1 as MDHEN and CDR2 as SYDVKM. DNA of the CDR3: TGTGCCAGCAGTACCTCCGGGACAGGGGGCCACGAGCAGTACTTC. It encodes CASSTSGTGGHEQYF.